The rows below give T cell receptor beta chains drawn from one sample of a study of blood T cells in healthy people across ages. TCRdb itself ran the 5' RACE reads through MiXCR, one entry per CDR3 protein. Of roughly 680,000 distinct CDR3 sequences in the sample, about 51% were seen once. Sequenced: blood. The receptors shown here come from a woman older than 75 in good health. The CDR3 runs from the conserved cysteine through the conserved F or W.

j_call,v_call,cdr3_aa
TRBJ1-1,TRBV5-1,CASSINRDYTEAFF
TRBJ1-6,TRBV12-3/TRBV12-4,CASSLSLGGSPLHF
TRBJ1-4,TRBV5-1,CASSLGQGSNEKLFF
TRBJ2-3,TRBV7-9,CASSLTSGRASTDTQYF
TRBJ2-3,TRBV29-1,CSSTGTSGTDTQYF
TRBJ2-7,TRBV20-1,CSARGTSGRSYEQYF
TRBJ2-1,TRBV5-5,CASILSSGTNLYNEQFF
TRBJ2-7,TRBV29-1,CSVERGGQGDEQYF
TRBJ2-6,TRBV5-1,CASSKISGANVLTF
TRBJ2-5,TRBV7-4,CASSPGLWDRLQETQYF
TRBJ2-7,TRBV25-1,CASSSPGRGSYEQYF
TRBJ2-1,TRBV15,CATSRDRANNEQFF
TRBJ2-1,TRBV11-3,CASSKAGGSYNEQFF